This T cell receptor (beta chain) was profiled in a study of T-cell memory formation after mild COVID-19. Overall study findings and caveats: Memory sampled before infection contained some responding clones, suggesting cross-reactive memory joined. Shrinking CD4+ clones resided mostly in CM and EM, and CD8+ ones in EMRA. Contracting clones, day 15 to 85, had balanced CD4/CD8, and later expanders favored CD4+.

Germline V gene sequence: CDR1 LNHNV, CDR2 YYDKDF (reference sequence). There are 16 residues in the CDR3. Trimming cost V 4 bases and J 2 bases, with 15 bases left between them. TCRdb reprocessed the 5' RACE reads with MiXCR, giving one entry per CDR3 protein. This table has about 560,000 distinct CDR3 sequences, roughly 17% appearing once. About this clonotype: The antigen is not known.

Sequencing was carried out using PBMCs or a T cell subset sorted from them (not recorded which). V is TRBV15 and J is TRBJ1-3, with D tentatively TRBD1 (5 bases). This TCR was sampled from an adult woman who had mild COVID-19 (a few samples of this study predate the infection). Cell type and time point are not known. In DNA, the CDR3 is TGTGCCACCAGCACCGGTAGCGGGGGAACTGGAAACACCATATATTTT. Protein product: CATSTGSGGTGNTIYF.